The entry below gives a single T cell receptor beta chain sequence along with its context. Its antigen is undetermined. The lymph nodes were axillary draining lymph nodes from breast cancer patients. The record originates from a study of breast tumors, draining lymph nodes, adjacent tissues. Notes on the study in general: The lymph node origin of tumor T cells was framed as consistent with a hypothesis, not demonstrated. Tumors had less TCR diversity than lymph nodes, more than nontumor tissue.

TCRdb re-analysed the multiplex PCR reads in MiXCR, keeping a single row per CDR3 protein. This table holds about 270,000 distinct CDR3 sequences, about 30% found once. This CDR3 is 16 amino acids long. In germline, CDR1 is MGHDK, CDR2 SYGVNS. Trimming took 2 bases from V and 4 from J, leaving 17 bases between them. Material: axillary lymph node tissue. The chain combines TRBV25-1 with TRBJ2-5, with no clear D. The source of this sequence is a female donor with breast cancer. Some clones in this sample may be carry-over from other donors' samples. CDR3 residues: CASSELVSRSSETQYF. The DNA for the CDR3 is TGTGCCAGCAGTGAACTTGTTAGCAGGAGCTCAGAGACCCAGTACTTC. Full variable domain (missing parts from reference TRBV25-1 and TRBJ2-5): EADIYQTPRYLVIGTGKKITLECSQTMGHDKMYWYQQDPGMELHLIHYSYGVNSTEKGDLSSESTVSRIRTEHFPLTLESARPSHTSQYLCASSELVSRSSETQYFGPGTRLLVL.